This T cell receptor beta chain was observed in a study of cytomegalovirus exposure and HLA in healthy donors. With regard to this clone: No antigen is known for it.

Findings and limits, study-wide: Reportedly, diagnosis of cytomegalovirus status by the classifier showed high specificity and sensitivity. Overall, 164 TCR beta chains were annotated as cytomegalovirus-associated.

PCR was performed using 60 Vbeta and 13 Jbeta primers. Assay: immunoSEQ multiplex PCR; the TCRdb copy retains only in-frame clones and omits some. The top ten clones hold 3.5% to 5% of a sample with around 100,000 clones, about 80% of them seen once. Trimming shortened V by 0 bases and J by 0 bases, and 15 bases separated the two germline ends. Per the germline V gene, CDR1 is SGHRS and CDR2 is YFSETQ. This CDR3 has 18 amino acids. This TCR came from a man aged 35-49 years in good health and CMV-seronegative. Sequencing was carried out using PBMCs. This chain joins TRBV5-1 and TRBJ1-4, with D tentatively TRBD1 (5 bases). The DNA of the CDR3 is TGCGCCAGCAGCTTGGGGGGACTCTCCATTTCAACTAATGAAAAACTGTTTTTT. As protein: CASSLGGLSISTNEKLFF.